One sample yielded the 16 T cell receptor beta chains listed below, sequenced in a study of monozygotic twins with inflammatory bowel disease. One entry per CDR3 protein, without DNA, is what TCRdb gives after re-calling the 5' RACE reads. The sample shows about 380,000 distinct CDR3 sequences, and 2% to 3% sits with its ten largest clones. Sequencing was carried out using blood. All receptors derive from a human donor with ulcerative colitis or Crohn's disease, or a healthy co-twin of an affected twin (not recorded which).

The chain couples TRBV4-2 to TRBJ1-2; TCRdb designates TRBD1, a call that cannot be tested without DNA. Germline values: CDR1 LGHNA, CDR2 YNFKEQ. This CDR3 contains 14 residues. The CDR3 is CASSLRGPGYGYTF.

This rearrangement joins TRBV29-1 to TRBJ1-1. CDR3 length equals 13 residues. Germline CDR1 reads SQVTM; CDR2 reads ANQGSEA. This CDR3 reads CSVGGDGDDEAFF.

The chain has TRBV19 and TRBJ2-7. Germline V lookup: CDR1 LNHDA, CDR2 SQIVND (reference sequence). The CDR3 sequence is 13 residues long. CDR3 protein: CASSERNRNEQYF.

The chain joins TRBV5-6 to TRBJ2-5; TCRdb's D call, TRBD1, is unchecked because there is no DNA. CDR1 SGHDT and CDR2 YYEEEE come from the germline V gene. The CDR3 contains 15 residues. This CDR3 reads CASSYTGGALETQYF. Drawing the rest from reference TRBV5-6 and TRBJ2-5, the complete variable domain is DAGVTQSPTHLIKTRGQQVTLRCSPKSGHDTVSWYQQALGQGPQFIFQYYEEEERQRGNFPDRFSGHQFPNYSSELNVNALLLGDSALYLCASSYTGGALETQYFGPGTRLLVL.

This sequence joins TRBV6-5 and TRBJ1-4. CDR3 size: 13 residues. Germline loops: CDR1 MNHEY, CDR2 SVGAGI. CDR3 loop: CASSYSANEKLFF.

The chain carries TRBV28 and TRBJ2-7; TCRdb lists TRBD1, though no DNA is available to test this call. CDR3 length equals 17 residues. Germline CDR1 MDHEN, CDR2 SYDVKM. The CDR3 here is CASSPMDRRLSSYEQYF. Full variable domain (remainder filled in from reference TRBV28 and TRBJ2-7): DVKVTQSSRYLVKRTGEKVFLECVQDMDHENMFWYRQDPGLGLRLIYFSYDVKMKEKGDIPEGYSVSREKKERFSLILESASTNQTSMYLCASSPMDRRLSSYEQYFGPGTRLTVT.

CDR3 amino acids: CASSLGLNSYEQYF. The chain couples TRBV27 to TRBJ2-7. Germline CDR1 is MNHEY and CDR2 is SMNVEV (reference sequence). The CDR3 is 14 amino acids.

CDR3 region: CASSPGTVPHEQFF. J is TRBJ2-1 and V is TRBV7-6; TCRdb selects TRBD1, and the lack of DNA leaves this call unchecked. CDR1 is SGHVS, CDR2 FNYEAQ, per germline. CDR3 length equals 14 residues.

This chain links TRBV12-3 or TRBV12-4 with TRBJ2-7; TCRdb's D call of TRBD1 is untestable without DNA. This CDR3 contains 14 residues. CDR3 amino acids: CASSRDTLSYEQYF.

J is TRBJ2-2 and V is TRBV6-6. This CDR3 has 14 amino acids. CDR1 is MNHNY and CDR2 is SVGAGI in the germline V gene (reference sequence). This CDR3 is CASSYGPNTGELFF.

The rearrangement joins TRBV11-2 to TRBJ1-1. CDR3 length: 16 residues. Germline loops: CDR1 SGHAT, CDR2 FQNNGV. The CDR3 loop is CASSSQRDSGNTEAFF.

The chain is built from TRBV6-5 and TRBJ2-7; the D call from TCRdb, TRBD1, cannot be confirmed without DNA. The CDR3 sequence is 14 residues long. In germline, CDR1 is MNHEY, CDR2 SVGAGI. CDR3 sequence reads: CASSWGQGKAEQYF.

The rearrangement uses TRBV10-3 and TRBJ2-5. This CDR3 spans 15 amino acids. The germline V gene encodes CDR1 ENHRY and CDR2 SYGVKD. The CDR3 loop is CAISEPGRVQETQYF.

This sequence joins TRBV10-3 and TRBJ2-1; there is no DNA to check the TCRdb D call of TRBD2. The germline CDR1 and CDR2 sequences are ENHRY and SYGVKD. CDR3 size: 16 residues. The CDR3 loop reads CAISDLLASSYNEQFF.

The chain combines TRBV12-3 or TRBV12-4 with TRBJ1-1. This CDR3 is 12 amino acids long. CDR3: CASSLTRAEAFF.

The genes are TRBV12-3 or TRBV12-4 and TRBJ2-1. The CDR3 totals 14 residues. CDR3 amino acids: CASSFPTQLGEQFF.